These T cell receptor beta chains were read from a single sample in a study of blood T cells in healthy people across ages. TCRdb re-called the 5' RACE reads with MiXCR, one entry per CDR3 protein. The sample has about 1.1 million distinct CDR3 sequences, approximately 38% seen once. Material: blood. The receptors originated from a young man in good health. Both conserved end residues are part of each CDR3. Fields, in order: J gene, V gene, clone size, D gene, CDR3 protein, CDR3 DNA. The D gene is left open where the match is weak. Rows may omit the clone size; those that give it use once, few, many or a size class.

>TRBJ2-3|TRBV9|few|NA
CASSEEPPRGSDTQYF
TGTGCCAGCAGCGAGGAGCCTCCCCGAGGGTCAGATACGCAGTATTTT
>TRBJ1-2|TRBV28|NA|TRBD1
CASSTDRVVGYTF
TGTGCCAGCAGCACGGACAGGGTGGTAGGCTACACCTTC
>TRBJ1-3|TRBV20-1|NA|NA
CSASDSGGTIYF
TGCAGTGCTTCCGACAGTGGAGGCACCATATATTTT
>TRBJ2-3|TRBV7-2|NA|TRBD1
CASSRGQANTDTQYF
TGTGCCAGCAGCAGGGGACAGGCGAACACAGATACGCAGTATTTT
>TRBJ1-6|TRBV9|NA|NA
CASSAGSRLNSPLHF
TGTGCCAGCAGCGCAGGGTCCCGGCTTAATTCACCCCTCCACTTT
>TRBJ2-3|TRBV5-6|few|NA
CASSFGTGAPTDTQYF
TGTGCCAGCAGCTTTGGAACGGGGGCCCCCACAGATACGCAGTATTTT
>TRBJ2-7|TRBV14|NA|TRBD2
CASSQGSSGGLFYNEQYF
TGTGCCAGCAGCCAAGGGTCCAGCGGGGGACTCTTCTACAATGAGCAGTACTTC
>TRBJ2-7|TRBV6-1|NA|NA
CASSRGFEQYF
TGTGCCAGCAGCAGGGGTTTCGAGCAGTACTTC
>TRBJ2-7|TRBV30|NA|TRBD1
CAWSGDRGTYEQYF
TGTGCCTGGAGTGGAGACAGGGGAACCTACGAGCAGTACTTC
>TRBJ2-2|TRBV20-1|NA|TRBD1
CSARTPRTGTNTGGLFF
TGCAGTGCTAGAACCCCTCGGACAGGGACGAACACCGGGGGGCTGTTTTTT
>TRBJ1-1|TRBV20-1|few|NA
CSAWGSEAFF
TGCAGTGCTTGGGGGTCTGAAGCTTTCTTT
>TRBJ2-5|TRBV13|once|NA
CASSLVGTVQETQYF
TGTGCCAGCAGCTTAGTAGGTACAGTACAAGAGACCCAGTACTTC
>TRBJ2-1|TRBV3-1|NA|TRBD2
CASRDLAGGLLNEQFF
TGTGCCAGCAGAGACCTAGCGGGGGGACTACTCAATGAGCAGTTCTTC
>TRBJ1-1|TRBV10-3|NA|TRBD1
CATQGARETEAFF
TGTGCCACCCAGGGGGCAAGAGAGACTGAAGCTTTCTTT
>TRBJ2-3|TRBV9|NA|NA
CASSVSIPGGFGTDTQYF
TGTGCCAGCAGCGTATCCATCCCCGGGGGTTTCGGCACAGATACGCAGTATTTT
>TRBJ2-1|TRBV29-1|few|NA
CSVEPLASTNEQFF
TGCAGCGTTGAACCACTAGCCTCAACCAATGAGCAGTTCTTC
>TRBJ2-3|TRBV7-2|NA|NA
CASSPTFGGDTQYF
TGTGCCAGCAGCCCTACATTTGGCGGAGATACGCAGTATTTT
>TRBJ2-1|TRBV20-1|NA|NA
CSARGPSSSYNEQFF
TGCAGTGCTAGGGGGCCAAGTAGCTCCTACAATGAGCAGTTCTTC
>TRBJ2-2|TRBV7-2|NA|NA
CASSFLEGNTGELFF
TGTGCCAGCAGCTTCTTGGAGGGCAACACCGGGGAGCTGTTTTTT
>TRBJ2-3|TRBV7-2|NA|TRBD1
CASSRQGPSADTQYF
TGTGCCAGCAGCCGACAGGGGCCCAGCGCAGATACGCAGTATTTT
>TRBJ1-1|TRBV7-8|once|NA
CAVSGGLPMSTEAFF
TGTGCCGTCTCGGGGGGACTCCCGATGAGCACTGAAGCTTTCTTT
>TRBJ1-2|TRBV19|NA|NA
CASSNVGDNGYTF
TGTGCCAGTAGTAATGTTGGAGATAATGGCTACACCTTC
>TRBJ2-5|TRBV12-3/TRBV12-4|NA|NA
CASSPGGLWETQYF
TGTGCCAGCAGTCCCGGGGGTCTGTGGGAGACCCAGTACTTC
>TRBJ2-1|TRBV30|NA|NA
CAWSSTCNEQFF
TGTGCCTGGAGTTCAACCTGCAATGAGCAGTTCTTC
>TRBJ1-2|TRBV7-9|NA|TRBD1
CASSSPGQGDGYTF
TGTGCCAGCAGCTCTCCGGGACAGGGAGACGGCTACACCTTC
>TRBJ2-7|TRBV12-3/TRBV12-4|NA|NA
CASSLAARYEQYF
TGTGCCAGCAGTTTGGCAGCCCGGTACGAGCAGTACTTC
>TRBJ2-7|TRBV12-3/TRBV12-4|NA|NA
CASSQPTGPDPYNEQYF
TGTGCCAGCAGCCAGCCCACAGGGCCAGATCCCTACAATGAGCAGTACTTC
>TRBJ1-3|TRBV20-1|NA|NA
CSATSGNTIYF
TGCAGTGCCACCTCTGGAAACACCATATATTTT
>TRBJ2-6|TRBV6-1|few|TRBD1
CASSTGQGPPSGANVLTF
TGTGCCAGCAGTACGGGACAGGGCCCCCCCTCTGGGGCCAACGTCCTGACTTTC
>TRBJ2-1|TRBV27|few|TRBD1
CASRTGGYEQFF
TGTGCCAGCCGGACAGGGGGTTATGAGCAGTTCTTC
>TRBJ1-2|TRBV24-1|many|NA
CATSSDRRPYGYTF
TGTGCCACCAGTTCGGACAGACGACCCTATGGCTACACCTTC
>TRBJ1-2|TRBV29-1|NA|TRBD1
CRGGTVNGYTF
TGCAGAGGAGGGACAGTCAATGGCTACACCTTC
>TRBJ1-2|TRBV20-1|NA|TRBD1
CSSSSLKGGGYTF
TGCAGTTCGTCGAGCCTGAAAGGGGGCGGCTACACCTTC
>TRBJ2-4|TRBV4-3|NA|NA
CASNQVVGAGSKNIQYF
TGCGCCAGCAACCAAGTAGTCGGGGCTGGGTCCAAAAACATTCAGTACTTC
>TRBJ2-2|TRBV27|few|NA
CASSPRTRPNTGELFF
TGTGCCAGCAGTCCTCGGACGAGACCGAACACCGGGGAGCTGTTTTTT
>TRBJ2-7|TRBV5-1|few|TRBD1
CASKRDRYNEQYF
TGCGCCAGTAAACGGGACAGGTACAATGAGCAGTACTTC
>TRBJ1-5|TRBV6-1|NA|NA
CASSNRVGVQPQHF
TGTGCCAGCAGCAACAGGGTGGGAGTTCAGCCCCAGCATTTT
>TRBJ1-5|TRBV6-2/TRBV6-3|NA|NA
CASSQGWNQPQHF
TGTGCCAGCAGTCAGGGTTGGAATCAGCCCCAGCATTTT
>TRBJ2-2|TRBV29-1|few|NA
CSVNVGGVDTGELFF
TGCAGCGTTAATGTCGGGGGCGTTGACACCGGGGAGCTGTTTTTT
>TRBJ1-1|TRBV20-1|many|NA
CSARDRGVNTEAFF
TGCAGTGCTAGAGATCGGGGTGTGAACACTGAAGCTTTCTTT